This T cell receptor (beta chain) was captured in a study of blood T cells in healthy people across ages. Study-level findings and limits: Donors of long life had a larger count of naive CD4+ cells and greater diversity than aged donors.

Researchers collected approximately 9.9 milliliters of peripheral blood from every single donor. A second PCR of 7 to 11 cycles used a sample-barcoded 5' primer and a J-beta primer mix. The authors tagged each cDNA molecule using a template-switch adaptor with 12 random nucleotides. MiXCR, run by TCRdb on the 5' RACE reads, gives a single entry per CDR3 protein. The sample lists around 900,000 distinct CDR3 sequences; 25% to 30% were seen once. At least ten counts were recorded for this clonotype. Its antigen is still unknown. Source material: blood. The receptor's source is a woman of 80 years or more in good health.

The CDR3 loop reads CASSELKEGAVGANVLTF. Here the CDR3 DNA reads TGCGCCAGCAGTGAGTTGAAGGAGGGGGCGGTTGGGGCCAACGTCCTGACTTTC. The V call is TRBV10-2, the J call TRBJ2-6, with a tentative D call TRBD1 (7 bases). Germline V gene sequence: CDR1 WSHSY, CDR2 SAAADI. The CDR3 consists of 18 residues. V lost 1 base to trimming and J lost 3 bases, with 16 bases between them.